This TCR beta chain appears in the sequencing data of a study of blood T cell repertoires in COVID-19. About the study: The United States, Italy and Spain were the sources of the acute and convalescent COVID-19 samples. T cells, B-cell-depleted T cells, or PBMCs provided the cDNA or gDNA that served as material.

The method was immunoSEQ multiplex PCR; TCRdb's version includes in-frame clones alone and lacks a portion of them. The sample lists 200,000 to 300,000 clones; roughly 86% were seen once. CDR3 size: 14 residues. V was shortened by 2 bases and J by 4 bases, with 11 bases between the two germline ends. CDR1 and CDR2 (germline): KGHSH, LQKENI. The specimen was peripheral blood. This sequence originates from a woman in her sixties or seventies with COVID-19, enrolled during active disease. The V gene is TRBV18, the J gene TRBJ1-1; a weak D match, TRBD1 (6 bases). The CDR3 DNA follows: TGTGCCAGCTCACCAATTTCCAGGGGCACTGAAGCTTTCTTT. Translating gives CASSPISRGTEAFF.